This TCR beta chain was found in a study of PD-1 blockade in classical Hodgkin lymphoma. Sample time point: newly diagnosed, previously untreated cHL patient sample. The CDR3 runs to 17 residues. Germline-derived CDR1 and CDR2 are MNHNS and SASEGT. The ends were cut back, 0 bases at V and 0 bases at J, with 12 bases in the middle. The assay was immunoSEQ multiplex PCR, and TCRdb's table has in-frame clones only and misses some. The data hold tens of thousands of clones, with 94% observed a single time. The clonotype was recovered from a human donor with classical Hodgkin lymphoma. Sequenced input: peripheral blood mononuclear cells (PBMCs). The chain employs TRBV6-1 and TRBJ1-5; D gene ambiguous. This chain's CDR3 is CASSEAWSPYSNQPQHF. The CDR3 DNA is TGTGCCAGCAGTGAAGCTTGGAGTCCGTATAGCAATCAGCCCCAGCATTTT.